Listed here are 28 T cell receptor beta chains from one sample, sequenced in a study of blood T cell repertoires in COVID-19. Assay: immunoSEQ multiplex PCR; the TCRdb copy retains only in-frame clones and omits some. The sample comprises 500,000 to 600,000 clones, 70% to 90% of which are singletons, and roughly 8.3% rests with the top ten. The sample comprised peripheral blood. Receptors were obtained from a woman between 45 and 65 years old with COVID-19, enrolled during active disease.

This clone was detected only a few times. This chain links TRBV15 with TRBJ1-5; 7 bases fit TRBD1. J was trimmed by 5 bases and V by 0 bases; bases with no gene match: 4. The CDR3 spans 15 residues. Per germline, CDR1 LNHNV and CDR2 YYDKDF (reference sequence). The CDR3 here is CATSRDLQGDQPQHF. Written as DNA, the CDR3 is TGTGCCACCAGCAGAGATCTGCAGGGGGATCAGCCCCAGCATTTT.

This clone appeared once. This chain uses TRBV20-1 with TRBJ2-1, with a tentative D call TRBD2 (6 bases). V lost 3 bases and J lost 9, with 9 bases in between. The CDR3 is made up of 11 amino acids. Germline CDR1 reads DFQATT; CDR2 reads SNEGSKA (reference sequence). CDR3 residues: CSARDGGEQFF. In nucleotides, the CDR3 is TGCAGTGCTAGGGACGGGGGTGAGCAGTTCTTC.

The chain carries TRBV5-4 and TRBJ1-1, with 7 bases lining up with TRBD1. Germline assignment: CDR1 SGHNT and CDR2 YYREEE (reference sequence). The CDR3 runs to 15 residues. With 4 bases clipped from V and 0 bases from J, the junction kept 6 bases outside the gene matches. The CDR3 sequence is CASSPTGWVNTEAFF. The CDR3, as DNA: TGTGCCAGCAGCCCGACAGGGTGGGTGAACACTGAAGCTTTCTTT.

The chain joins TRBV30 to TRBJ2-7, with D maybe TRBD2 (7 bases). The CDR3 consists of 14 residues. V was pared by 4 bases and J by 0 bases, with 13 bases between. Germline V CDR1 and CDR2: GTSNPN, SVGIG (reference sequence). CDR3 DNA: TGTGCCTGGACGCGTGGGGGGGCCTCCTACGAGCAGTACTTC. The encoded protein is CAWTRGGASYEQYF.

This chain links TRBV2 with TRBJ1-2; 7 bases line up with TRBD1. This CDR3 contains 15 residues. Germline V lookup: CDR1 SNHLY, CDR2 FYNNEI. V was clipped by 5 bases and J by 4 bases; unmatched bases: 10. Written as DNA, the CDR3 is TGTGCCAGCAGTTTTGACAGGGAGCTCCCCTATGGCTACACCTTC. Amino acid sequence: CASSFDRELPYGYTF.

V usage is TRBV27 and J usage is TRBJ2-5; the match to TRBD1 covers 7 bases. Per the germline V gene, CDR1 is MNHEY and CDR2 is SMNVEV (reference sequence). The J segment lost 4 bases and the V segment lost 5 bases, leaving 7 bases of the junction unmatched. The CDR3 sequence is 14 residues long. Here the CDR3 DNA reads TGTGCCAGCAGTCCCCGACAGGGTCGAGAGACCCAGTACTTC. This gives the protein CASSPRQGRETQYF.

DNA for the CDR3: TGTGCCAGCGCGGACAGGGGGGACTATGGCTACACCTTC. Its protein is CASADRGDYGYTF. V usage is TRBV2 and J usage is TRBJ1-2; 10 nucleotides agree with TRBD1. The CDR3 sequence is 13 residues long. Germline V CDR1 and CDR2: SNHLY, FYNNEI. Trimming cost V 8 bases and J 3 bases; bases outside gene matches: 3.

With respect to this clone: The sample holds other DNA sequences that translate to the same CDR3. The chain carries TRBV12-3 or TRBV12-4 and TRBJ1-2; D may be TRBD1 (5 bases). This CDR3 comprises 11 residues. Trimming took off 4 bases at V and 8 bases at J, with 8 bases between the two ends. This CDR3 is CASSSRGGYTF. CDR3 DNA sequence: TGTGCCAGCAGTTCTCGGGGGGGCTACACCTTC.

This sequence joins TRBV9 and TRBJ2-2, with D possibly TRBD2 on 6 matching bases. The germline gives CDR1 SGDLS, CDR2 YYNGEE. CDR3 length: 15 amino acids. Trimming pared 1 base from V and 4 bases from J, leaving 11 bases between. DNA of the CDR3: TGTGCCAGCAGCGTACGATCCGGGGGCACCGGGGAGCTGTTTTTT. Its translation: CASSVRSGGTGELFF.

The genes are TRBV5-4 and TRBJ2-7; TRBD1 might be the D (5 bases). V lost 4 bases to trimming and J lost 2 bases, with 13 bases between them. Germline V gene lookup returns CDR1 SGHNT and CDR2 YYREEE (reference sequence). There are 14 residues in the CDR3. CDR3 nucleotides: TGTGCCAGCAGCGCAGCCAGGGCTCCCTACGAGCAGTACTTC. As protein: CASSAARAPYEQYF. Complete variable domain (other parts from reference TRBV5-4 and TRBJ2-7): ETGVTQSPTHLIKTRGQQVTLRCSSQSGHNTVSWYQQALGQGPQFIFQYYREEENGRGNFPPRFSGLQFPNYSSELNVNALELDDSALYLCASSAARAPYEQYFGPGTRLTVT.

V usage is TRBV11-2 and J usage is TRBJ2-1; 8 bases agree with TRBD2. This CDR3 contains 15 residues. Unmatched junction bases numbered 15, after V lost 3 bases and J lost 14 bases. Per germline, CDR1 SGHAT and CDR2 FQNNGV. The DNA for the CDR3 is TGTGCCAGCAGCTTGAGAGCGGGGGCTGCCGGGGGCGAGTTCTTC. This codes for CASSLRAGAAGGEFF.

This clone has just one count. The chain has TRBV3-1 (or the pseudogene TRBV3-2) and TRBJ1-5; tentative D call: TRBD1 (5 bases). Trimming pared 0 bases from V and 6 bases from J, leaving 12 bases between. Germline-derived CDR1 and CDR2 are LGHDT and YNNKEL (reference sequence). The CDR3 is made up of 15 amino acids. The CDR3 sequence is CASSQDRVGGQPQHF. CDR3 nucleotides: TGTGCCAGCAGCCAAGACAGGGTGGGAGGTCAGCCCCAGCATTTT.

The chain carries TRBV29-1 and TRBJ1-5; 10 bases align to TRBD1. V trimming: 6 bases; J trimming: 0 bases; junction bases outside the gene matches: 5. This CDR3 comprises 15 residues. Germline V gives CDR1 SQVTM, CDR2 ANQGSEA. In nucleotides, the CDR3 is TGCAGCGTGGGGACAGGGGATAGTAGCAATCAGCCCCAGCATTTT. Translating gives CSVGTGDSSNQPQHF.

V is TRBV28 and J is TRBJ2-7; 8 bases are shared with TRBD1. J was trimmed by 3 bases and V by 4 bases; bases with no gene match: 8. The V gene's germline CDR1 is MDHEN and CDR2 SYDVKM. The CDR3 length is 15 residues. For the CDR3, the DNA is TGTGCCAGCAGTTCGACAGGGGCGCCGAACTACGAGCAGTACTTC. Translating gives CASSSTGAPNYEQYF.

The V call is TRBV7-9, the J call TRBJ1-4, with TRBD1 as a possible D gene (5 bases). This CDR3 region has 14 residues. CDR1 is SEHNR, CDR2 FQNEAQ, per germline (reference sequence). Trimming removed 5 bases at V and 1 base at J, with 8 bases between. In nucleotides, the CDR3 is TGTGCCAGCAGCCACGGGGGAACTAATGAAAAACTGTTTTTT. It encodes CASSHGGTNEKLFF.

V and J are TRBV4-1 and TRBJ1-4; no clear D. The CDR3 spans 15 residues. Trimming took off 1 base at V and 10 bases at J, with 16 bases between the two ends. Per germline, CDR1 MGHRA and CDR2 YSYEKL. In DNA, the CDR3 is TGCGCCAGCAGCCAAGGCCGGGGAAGGTCCACAAAACTGTTTTTT. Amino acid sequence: CASSQGRGRSTKLFF.

The DNA of the CDR3 is TGTGCCAGCAGCCCTGACAGTGGGCGGATGGGAGGCTACACCTTC. It yields the protein CASSPDSGRMGGYTF. V gene TRBV5-4 combines with J gene TRBJ1-2, with D maybe TRBD1 (5 bases). Germline V gene sequence: CDR1 SGHNT, CDR2 YYREEE (reference sequence). V lost 4 bases and J lost 8, with 21 bases in between. The CDR3 is made up of 15 amino acids.

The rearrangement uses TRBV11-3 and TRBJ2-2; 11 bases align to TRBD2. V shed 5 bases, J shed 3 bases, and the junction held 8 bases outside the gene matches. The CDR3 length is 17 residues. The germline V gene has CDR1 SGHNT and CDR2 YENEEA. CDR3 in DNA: TGTGCCAGCAGCCCAACTAGCGGGGGCCCTCACACCGGGGAGCTGTTTTTT. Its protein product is CASSPTSGGPHTGELFF.

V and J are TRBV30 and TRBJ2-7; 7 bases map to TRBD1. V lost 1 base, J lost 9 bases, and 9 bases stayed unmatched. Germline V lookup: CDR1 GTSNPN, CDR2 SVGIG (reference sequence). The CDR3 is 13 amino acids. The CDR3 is CAWSGNSGTAQYF. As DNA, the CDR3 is TGTGCCTGGAGTGGAAATTCCGGGACAGCGCAGTACTTC.

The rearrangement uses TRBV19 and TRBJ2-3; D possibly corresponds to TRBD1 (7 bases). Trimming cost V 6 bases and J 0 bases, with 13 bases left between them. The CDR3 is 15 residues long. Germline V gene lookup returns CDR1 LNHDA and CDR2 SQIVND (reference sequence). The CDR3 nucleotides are TGTGCCAGTAGCCAGGGGGGACCTAGCACAGATACGCAGTATTTT. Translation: CASSQGGPSTDTQYF. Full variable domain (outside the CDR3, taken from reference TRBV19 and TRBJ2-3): DGGITQSPKYLFRKEGQNVTLSCEQNLNHDAMYWYRQDPGQGLRLIYYSQIVNDFQKGDIAEGYSVSREKKESFPLTVTSAQKNPTAFYLCASSQGGPSTDTQYFGPGTRLTVL.

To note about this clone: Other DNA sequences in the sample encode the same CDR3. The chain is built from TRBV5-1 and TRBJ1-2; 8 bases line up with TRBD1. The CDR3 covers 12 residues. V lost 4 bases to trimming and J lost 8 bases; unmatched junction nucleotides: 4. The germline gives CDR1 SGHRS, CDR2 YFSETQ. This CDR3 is CASSPGQGGYTF. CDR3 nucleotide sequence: TGCGCCAGCAGCCCAGGACAGGGCGGCTACACCTTC.

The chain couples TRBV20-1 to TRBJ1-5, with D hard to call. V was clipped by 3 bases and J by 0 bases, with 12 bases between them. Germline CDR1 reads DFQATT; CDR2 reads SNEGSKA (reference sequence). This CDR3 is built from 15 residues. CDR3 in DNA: TGCAGTGCTAGTTTTGGGCCTTATAGCAATCAGCCCCAGCATTTT. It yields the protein CSASFGPYSNQPQHF.

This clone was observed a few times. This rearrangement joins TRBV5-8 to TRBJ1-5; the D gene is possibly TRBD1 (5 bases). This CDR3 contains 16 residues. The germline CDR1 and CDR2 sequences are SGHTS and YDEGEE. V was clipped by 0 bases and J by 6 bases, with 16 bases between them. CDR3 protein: CASSLEWQGLRQPQHF. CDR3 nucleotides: TGTGCCAGCAGCTTGGAATGGCAGGGCCTCCGTCAGCCCCAGCATTTT.

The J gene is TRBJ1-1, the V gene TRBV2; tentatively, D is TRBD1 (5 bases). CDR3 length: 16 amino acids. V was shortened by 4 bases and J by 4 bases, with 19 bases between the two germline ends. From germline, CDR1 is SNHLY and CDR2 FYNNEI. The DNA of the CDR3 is TGTGCCAGCAGTGGGGGGACTGCCCGAGGGACCACTGAAGCTTTCTTT. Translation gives CASSGGTARGTTEAFF.

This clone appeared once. CDR3 DNA: TGTGCCAGCAGGGTCGGACAGGCGAACTATGGCTACACCTTC. Its translation is CASRVGQANYGYTF. V and J are TRBV2 and TRBJ1-2; 7 bases align to TRBD1. Germline lookup yields CDR1 SNHLY and CDR2 FYNNEI. V shed 6 bases and J 2 bases; nucleotides not matched to a gene: 6. CDR3 length: 14 residues.

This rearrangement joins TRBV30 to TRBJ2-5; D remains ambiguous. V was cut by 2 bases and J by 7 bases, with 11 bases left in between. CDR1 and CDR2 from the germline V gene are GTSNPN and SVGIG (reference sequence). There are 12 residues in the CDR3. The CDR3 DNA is TGTGCCTGGAGTTCCAACACACCGACCCAGTACTTC. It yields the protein CAWSSNTPTQYF.

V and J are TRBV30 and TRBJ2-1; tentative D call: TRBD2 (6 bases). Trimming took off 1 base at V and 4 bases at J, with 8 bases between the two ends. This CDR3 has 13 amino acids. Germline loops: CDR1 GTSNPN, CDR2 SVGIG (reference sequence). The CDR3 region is CAWSGGGYNEQFF. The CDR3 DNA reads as TGTGCCTGGAGTGGGGGAGGATACAATGAGCAGTTCTTC.

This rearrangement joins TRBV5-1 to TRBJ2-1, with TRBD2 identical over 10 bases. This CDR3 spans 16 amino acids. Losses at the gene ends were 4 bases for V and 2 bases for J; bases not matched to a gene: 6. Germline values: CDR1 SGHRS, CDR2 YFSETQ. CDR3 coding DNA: TGCGCCAGCAGCGATTTAAGCGGGGGGGCCTACAATGAGCAGTTCTTC. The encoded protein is CASSDLSGGAYNEQFF.